The rows below give T cell receptor beta chains drawn from one sample of a study of OX40 agonist ivuxolimab in advanced cancers. Method: immunoSEQ multiplex PCR; TCRdb's copy keeps in-frame clones and lacks some. The sample shows roughly 100,000 clones, approximately 85% of them seen only once. The specimen was CD4+ or CD8+ T cells sorted from blood, collected in a trial of the OX40 agonist ivuxolimab. Receptor source: an adult with an advanced solid tumor such as melanoma, head and neck, liver or kidney cancer. Both conserved end residues are part of each CDR3. Each record gives: D gene, clone size, J gene, V gene, CDR3 protein, CDR3 DNA. A D gene is named only where the DNA matches it firmly. Expanded clones get a size class; other rows say once, few or many, or leave the size out.

TRBD1 | - | TRBJ1-6 | TRBV18 | CASSADRSDSPLHF | TGTGCCAGCTCAGCGGACAGGTCGGATTCACCCCTCCACTTT
TRBD2 | - | TRBJ2-1 | TRBV10-1 | CASSFVAGGKNEQFF | TGCGCCAGCAGTTTCGTAGCGGGAGGGAAAAATGAGCAGTTCTTC
- | - | TRBJ2-6 | TRBV9 | CASSVGTGSGANVLTF | TGTGCCAGCAGCGTAGGAACAGGGTCCGGGGCCAACGTCCTGACTTTC
- | - | TRBJ2-2 | TRBV6-5 | CASNRNSNTGELFF | TGTGCCAGCAATAGAAATTCGAACACCGGGGAGCTGTTTTTT
TRBD2 | - | TRBJ2-1 | TRBV19 | CASSPDPTLAGGNEQFF | TGTGCCAGTAGCCCTGACCCAACTCTAGCGGGAGGAAATGAGCAGTTCTTC
- | - | TRBJ2-1 | TRBV28 | CASSLSFAYRVDEQFF | TGTGCCAGCAGTTTATCTTTCGCGTACAGGGTCGATGAGCAGTTCTTC
- | - | TRBJ2-2 | TRBV11-2 | CASSLTWSTTGELFF | TGTGCCAGCAGCTTAACTTGGAGTACCACCGGGGAGCTGTTTTTT
TRBD2 | - | TRBJ2-1 | TRBV7-9 | CASSLEAGGWNEQFF | TGTGCCAGCAGCTTAGAGGCGGGAGGGTGGAATGAGCAGTTCTTC
- | - | TRBJ1-5 | TRBV9 | CASSVAGDSNQPQHF | TGTGCCAGCAGCGTAGCTGGGGATAGCAATCAGCCCCAGCATTTT
TRBD2 | - | TRBJ2-3 | TRBV11-2 | CASSSPRGGTDTQYF | TGTGCCAGCAGCTCGCCGCGGGGGGGCACAGATACGCAGTATTTT
- | - | TRBJ2-7 | TRBV19 | CASSIASSYEQYF | TGTGCCAGTAGTATAGCCAGCTCCTACGAGCAGTACTTC
TRBD2 | - | TRBJ2-1 | TRBV4-1 | CASSQERGGNYNEQFF | TGCGCCAGCAGCCAAGAAAGGGGAGGGAATTACAATGAGCAGTTCTTC
TRBD2 | once | TRBJ2-1 | TRBV7-2 | CASRPGGLAGDEQFF | TGTGCCAGCAGGCCAGGGGGACTAGCGGGAGACGAGCAGTTCTTC
TRBD2 | - | TRBJ2-3 | TRBV7-9 | CASSLEGREQDTQYF | TGTGCCAGCAGCTTAGAGGGGCGGGAGCAAGATACGCAGTATTTT
- | once | TRBJ2-7 | TRBV11-3 | CASSSNGPGSYEQYF | TGTGCCAGCAGCTCGAACGGGCCAGGGTCCTACGAGCAGTACTTC
- | - | TRBJ2-1 | TRBV11-3 | CASSTRSSYNEQFF | TGTGCCAGCAGCACCAGGAGTTCCTACAATGAGCAGTTCTTC
- | - | TRBJ1-3 | TRBV7-9 | CASSSADAGNTIYF | TGTGCCAGCAGCTCAGCAGACGCGGGAAACACCATATATTTT
- | once | TRBJ1-5 | TRBV28 | CASSSIPAGAINQPQHF | TGTGCCAGCAGTTCAATTCCTGCAGGGGCAATTAATCAGCCCCAGCATTTT
- | few | TRBJ2-6 | TRBV19 | CASSISDSNSGANVLTF | TGTGCCAGTAGTATTTCGGACAGTAACTCTGGGGCCAACGTCCTGACTTTC
- | - | TRBJ1-5 | TRBV19 | CASSIAGLYNQPQHF | TGTGCCAGTAGTATCGCGGGACTTTACAATCAGCCCCAGCATTTT
TRBD1 | - | TRBJ1-1 | TRBV6-1 | CASSERGDRMNTEAFF | TGTGCCAGCAGTGAGAGAGGGGACAGAATGAACACTGAAGCTTTCTTT
- | once | TRBJ2-2 | TRBV6-6 | CASSYSNPNTGELFF | TGTGCCAGCAGTTACTCGAACCCGAACACCGGGGAGCTGTTTTTT
TRBD1 | - | TRBJ1-2 | TRBV28 | CASSITGGYGYTF | TGTGCCAGCAGTATTACAGGGGGCTATGGCTACACCTTC
- | few | TRBJ1-4 | TRBV2 | CASSESRGVIEKLFF | TGTGCCAGCAGTGAAAGTAGAGGGGTTATTGAAAAACTGTTTTTT
TRBD1 | - | TRBJ2-3 | TRBV25-1 | CASGRGGSTDTQYF | TGTGCCAGCGGGAGAGGGGGCTCTACAGATACGCAGTATTTT
- | - | TRBJ2-2 | TRBV19 | CATKGGLDYTGELFF | TGTGCCACTAAGGGGGGGCTCGACTACACCGGGGAGCTGTTTTTT
- | - | TRBJ2-4 | TRBV7-9 | CASSHRLLDRHIQYF | TGTGCCAGCAGCCATAGACTCCTGGATCGACACATTCAGTACTTC
- | - | TRBJ2-7 | TRBV19 | CASGDLEGEQYF | TGTGCCAGCGGGGACTTGGAGGGCGAGCAGTACTTC
TRBD2 | once | TRBJ2-1 | TRBV7-9 | CASRGGGTSGIHYNEQFF | TGTGCCAGCAGAGGTGGAGGGACTAGCGGGATCCACTACAATGAGCAGTTCTTC
TRBD2 | - | TRBJ2-3 | TRBV7-9 | CASSIGFLAGGPDTQYF | TGTGCCAGCAGCATAGGTTTTCTAGCGGGAGGGCCCGATACGCAGTATTTT
- | - | TRBJ1-4 | TRBV7-2 | CASSETGGEKLFF | TGTGCCAGCAGCGAAACGGGCGGCGAAAAACTGTTTTTT
- | - | TRBJ1-1 | TRBV27 | CASSWALGRAAFF | TGTGCCAGCAGTTGGGCCTTAGGGCGTGCGGCTTTCTTT
TRBD1 | few | TRBJ2-7 | TRBV19 | CASTPRGRNEQYF | TGTGCCAGCACCCCAAGGGGGCGAAACGAGCAGTACTTC
TRBD1 | - | TRBJ2-1 | TRBV28 | CASSLPGQYNEQFF | TGTGCCAGCAGTTTGCCGGGACAGTACAATGAGCAGTTCTTC
- | - | TRBJ1-1 | TRBV19 | CASSFLGAERKAFF | TGTGCCAGTAGTTTCCTTGGGGCAGAAAGAAAAGCTTTCTTT
- | - | TRBJ2-1 | TRBV6-5 | CASSSPRDNEQFF | TGTGCCAGCAGTTCCCCCCGGGACAATGAGCAGTTCTTC
- | - | TRBJ2-3 | TRBV28 | CASSKGRTQYF | TGTGCCAGCAGTAAAGGGCGTACGCAGTATTTT
TRBD1 | - | TRBJ1-2 | TRBV28 | CASRSTGIRGRVGYTF | TGTGCCAGCAGGTCGACAGGGATCAGGGGAAGGGTGGGCTACACCTTC
- | few | TRBJ1-1 | TRBV11-2 | CASSSRGNTEAFF | TGTGCCAGCAGCTCTAGGGGGAACACTGAAGCTTTCTTT
TRBD1 | once | TRBJ2-7 | TRBV10-3 | CAISGQGTYEQYF | TGTGCCATCAGTGGACAGGGGACCTACGAGCAGTACTTC
- | - | TRBJ2-2 | TRBV7-9 | CASSLSNTGELFF | TGTGCCAGCAGCTTATCCAACACCGGGGAGCTGTTTTTT
- | - | TRBJ2-5 | TRBV19 | CASSFDDTTRRQEQYF | TGTGCCAGTAGTTTCGACGACACAACGAGACGTCAAGAGCAGTACTTC
- | few | TRBJ1-5 | TRBV4-3 | CASSQDLRGISQPQHF | TGCGCCAGCAGCCAAGATTTGAGGGGAATTTCGCAGCCCCAGCATTTT
- | - | TRBJ2-2 | TRBV2 | CASRPTGNTGELFF | TGTGCCAGCAGACCGACAGGGAACACCGGGGAGCTGTTTTTT
TRBD2 | few | TRBJ2-1 | TRBV7-9 | CASSPPFREGNEQFF | TGTGCCAGCAGCCCCCCGTTCCGGGAGGGCAATGAGCAGTTCTTC
TRBD2 | - | TRBJ2-2 | TRBV11-3 | CASSLVVLAGAVGELFF | TGTGCCAGCAGCTTAGTGGTGCTAGCGGGAGCCGTCGGGGAGCTGTTTTTT
- | once | TRBJ2-5 | TRBV21-1 | CASSKVSRDRGNEETQYF | TGTGCCAGCAGCAAAGTTTCCCGGGACAGGGGTAATGAAGAGACCCAGTACTTC
- | - | TRBJ2-3 | TRBV7-9 | CASSLLKGDTQYF | TGTGCCAGCAGCTTACTTAAGGGGGATACGCAGTATTTT
- | - | TRBJ2-7 | TRBV28 | CASTSRTYEQYF | TGTGCCAGCACTAGCAGAACCTACGAGCAGTACTTC
TRBD2 | once | TRBJ2-1 | TRBV6-6 | CASRPGTTLVYNEQFF | TGTGCCAGCAGGCCAGGGACTACCCTTGTTTACAATGAGCAGTTCTTC